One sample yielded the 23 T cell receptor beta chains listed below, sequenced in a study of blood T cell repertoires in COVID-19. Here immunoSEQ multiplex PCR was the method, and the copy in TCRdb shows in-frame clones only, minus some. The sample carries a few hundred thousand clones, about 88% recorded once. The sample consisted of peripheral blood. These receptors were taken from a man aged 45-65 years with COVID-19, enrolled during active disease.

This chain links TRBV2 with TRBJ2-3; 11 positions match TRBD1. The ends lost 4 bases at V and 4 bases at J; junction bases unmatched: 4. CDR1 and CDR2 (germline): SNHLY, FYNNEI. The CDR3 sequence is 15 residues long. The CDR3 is CASSADRGQADTQYF. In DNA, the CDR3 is TGTGCCAGCAGTGCGGACAGGGGGCAAGCAGATACGCAGTATTTT.

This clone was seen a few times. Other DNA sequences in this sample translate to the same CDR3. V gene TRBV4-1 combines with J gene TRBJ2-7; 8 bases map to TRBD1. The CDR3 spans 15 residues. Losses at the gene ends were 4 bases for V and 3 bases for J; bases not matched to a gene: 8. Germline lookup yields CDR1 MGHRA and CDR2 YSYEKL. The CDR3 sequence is CASSRGQGAGYEQYF. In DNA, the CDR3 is TGCGCCAGCAGCCGAGGACAGGGTGCCGGCTACGAGCAGTACTTC.

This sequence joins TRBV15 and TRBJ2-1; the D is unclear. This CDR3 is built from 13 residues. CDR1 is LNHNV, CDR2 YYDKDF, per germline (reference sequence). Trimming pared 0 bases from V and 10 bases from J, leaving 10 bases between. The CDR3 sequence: CATSRDRSSEQFF. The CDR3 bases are TGTGCCACCAGCAGAGATAGGAGTTCAGAGCAGTTCTTC.

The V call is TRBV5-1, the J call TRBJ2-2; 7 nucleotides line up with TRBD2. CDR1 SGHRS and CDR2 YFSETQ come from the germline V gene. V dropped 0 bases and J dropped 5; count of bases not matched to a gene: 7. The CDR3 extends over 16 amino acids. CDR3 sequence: CASSLADGGFTGELFF. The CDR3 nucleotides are TGCGCCAGCAGCTTGGCCGACGGGGGGTTTACCGGGGAGCTGTTTTTT.

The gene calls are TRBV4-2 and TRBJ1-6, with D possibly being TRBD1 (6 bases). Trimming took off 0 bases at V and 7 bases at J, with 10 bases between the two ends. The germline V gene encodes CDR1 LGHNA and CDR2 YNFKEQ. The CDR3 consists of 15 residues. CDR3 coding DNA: TGTGCCAGCAGCCAAGAAGGGCAGGGGAATTCACCCCTCCACTTT. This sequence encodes CASSQEGQGNSPLHF.

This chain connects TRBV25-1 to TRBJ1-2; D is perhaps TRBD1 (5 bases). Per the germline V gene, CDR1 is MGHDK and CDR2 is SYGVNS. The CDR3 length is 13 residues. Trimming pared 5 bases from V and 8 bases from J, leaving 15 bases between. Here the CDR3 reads CASSPQGIRGYTF. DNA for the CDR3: TGTGCCAGCAGTCCCCAGGGAATTCGCGGCTACACCTTC.

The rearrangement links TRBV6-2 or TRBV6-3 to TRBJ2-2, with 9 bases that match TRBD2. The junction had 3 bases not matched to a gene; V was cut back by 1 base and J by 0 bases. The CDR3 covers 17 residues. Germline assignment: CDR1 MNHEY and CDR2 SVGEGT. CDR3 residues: CASSYFGGRANTGELFF. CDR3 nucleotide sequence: TGTGCCAGCAGTTACTTTGGCGGGAGGGCGAACACCGGGGAGCTGTTTTTT.

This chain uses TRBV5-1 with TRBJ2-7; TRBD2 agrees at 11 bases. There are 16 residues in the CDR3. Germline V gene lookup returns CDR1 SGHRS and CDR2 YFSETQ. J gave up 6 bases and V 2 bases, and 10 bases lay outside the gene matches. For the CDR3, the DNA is TGCGCCAGCAGCTTCGGGGGTAGCGGGAGGGCCATCGAGCAGTACTTC. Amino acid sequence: CASSFGGSGRAIEQYF. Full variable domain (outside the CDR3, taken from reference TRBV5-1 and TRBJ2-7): KAGVTQTPRYLIKTRGQQVTLSCSPISGHRSVSWYQQTPGQGLQFLFEYFSETQRNKGNFPGRFSGRQFSNSRSEMNVSTLELGDSALYLCASSFGGSGRAIEQYFGPGTRLTVT.

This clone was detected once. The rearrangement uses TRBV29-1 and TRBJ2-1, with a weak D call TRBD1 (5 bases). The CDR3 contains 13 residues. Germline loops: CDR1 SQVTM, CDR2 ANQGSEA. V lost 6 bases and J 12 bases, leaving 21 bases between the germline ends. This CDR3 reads CSVESTTGYMQFF. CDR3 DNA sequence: TGCAGCGTAGAATCCACTACAGGCTATATGCAGTTCTTC.

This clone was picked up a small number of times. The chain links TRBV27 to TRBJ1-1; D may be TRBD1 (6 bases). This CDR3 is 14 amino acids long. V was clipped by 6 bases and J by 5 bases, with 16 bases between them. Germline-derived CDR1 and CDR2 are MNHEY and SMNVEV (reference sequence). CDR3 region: CASSPLQGRTEAFF. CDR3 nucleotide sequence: TGTGCCAGCAGCCCCTTACAGGGTCGAACTGAAGCTTTCTTT.

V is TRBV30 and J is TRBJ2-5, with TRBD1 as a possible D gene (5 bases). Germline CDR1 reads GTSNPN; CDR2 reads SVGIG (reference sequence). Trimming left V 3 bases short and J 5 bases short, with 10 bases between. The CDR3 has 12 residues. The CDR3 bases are TGTGCCTGGAGAACCCCAGGGGAGACCCAGTACTTC. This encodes CAWRTPGETQYF.

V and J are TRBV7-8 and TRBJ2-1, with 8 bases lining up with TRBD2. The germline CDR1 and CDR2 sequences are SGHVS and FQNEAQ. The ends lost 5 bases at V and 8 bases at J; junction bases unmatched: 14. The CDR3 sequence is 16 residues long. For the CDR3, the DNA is TGTGCCAGCAGCCCCCGGGAGCTAGCGGGTTACTATGAGCAGTTCTTC. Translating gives CASSPRELAGYYEQFF.

CDR3 loop: CASSYDRVQETQYF. In nucleotides, the CDR3 is TGTGCCAGCAGCTACGACAGGGTCCAAGAGACCCAGTACTTC. This chain links TRBV7-8 with TRBJ2-5, with TRBD1 identical over 7 bases. The CDR3 has 14 residues. Germline assignment: CDR1 SGHVS and CDR2 FQNEAQ. After removal of 4 bases from V and 1 base from J, the junction contained 3 bases not matched to a gene.

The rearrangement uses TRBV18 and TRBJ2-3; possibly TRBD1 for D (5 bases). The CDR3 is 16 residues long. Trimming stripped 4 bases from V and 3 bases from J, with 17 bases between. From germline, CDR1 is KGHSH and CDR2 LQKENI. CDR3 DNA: TGTGCCAGCTCACAAAGAAAGCCTGGGGCGACAGATACGCAGTATTTT. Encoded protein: CASSQRKPGATDTQYF.

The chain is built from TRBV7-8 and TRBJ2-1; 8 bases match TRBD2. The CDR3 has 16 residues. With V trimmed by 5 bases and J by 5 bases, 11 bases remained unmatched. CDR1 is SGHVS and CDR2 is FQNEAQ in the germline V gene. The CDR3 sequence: CASSPEGGRINNEQFF. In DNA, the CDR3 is TGTGCCAGCAGCCCAGAGGGCGGGAGGATCAACAATGAGCAGTTCTTC.

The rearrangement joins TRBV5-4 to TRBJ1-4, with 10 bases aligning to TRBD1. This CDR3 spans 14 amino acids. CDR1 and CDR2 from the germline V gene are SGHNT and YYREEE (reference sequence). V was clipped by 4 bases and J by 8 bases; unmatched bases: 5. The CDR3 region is CASSPGQGGEKLFF. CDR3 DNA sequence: TGTGCCAGCAGCCCTGGACAGGGGGGCGAAAAACTGTTTTTT.

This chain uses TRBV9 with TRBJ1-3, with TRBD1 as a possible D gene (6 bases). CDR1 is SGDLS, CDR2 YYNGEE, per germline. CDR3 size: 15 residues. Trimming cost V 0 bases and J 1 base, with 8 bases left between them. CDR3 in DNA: TGTGCCAGCAGCGTAGAGGACAGTTCTGGAAACACCATATATTTT. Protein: CASSVEDSSGNTIYF.

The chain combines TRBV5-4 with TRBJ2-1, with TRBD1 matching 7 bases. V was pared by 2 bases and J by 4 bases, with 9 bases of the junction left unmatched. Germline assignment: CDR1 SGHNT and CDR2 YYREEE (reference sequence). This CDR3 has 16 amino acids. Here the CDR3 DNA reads TGTGCCAGCAGCTTACCTCGACAGGGTCTGTACAATGAGCAGTTCTTC. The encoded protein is CASSLPRQGLYNEQFF.

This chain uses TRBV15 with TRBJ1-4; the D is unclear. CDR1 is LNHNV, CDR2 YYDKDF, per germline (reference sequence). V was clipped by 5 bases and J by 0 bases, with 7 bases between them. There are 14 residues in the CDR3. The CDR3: CATSRTATNEKLFF. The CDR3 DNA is TGTGCCACCAGCCGAACTGCAACTAATGAAAAACTGTTTTTT. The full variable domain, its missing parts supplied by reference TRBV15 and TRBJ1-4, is DAMVIQNPRYQVTQFGKPVTLSCSQTLNHNVMYWYQQKSSQAPKLLFHYYDKDFNNEADTPDNFQSRRPNTSFCFLDIRSPGLGDTAMYLCATSRTATNEKLFFGSGTQLSVL.

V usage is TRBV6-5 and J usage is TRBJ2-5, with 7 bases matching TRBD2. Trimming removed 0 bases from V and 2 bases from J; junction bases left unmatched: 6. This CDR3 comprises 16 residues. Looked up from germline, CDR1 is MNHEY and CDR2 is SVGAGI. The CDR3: CASSYSLTGLQETQYF. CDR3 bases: TGTGCCAGCAGTTACTCTCTCACGGGACTACAAGAGACCCAGTACTTC.

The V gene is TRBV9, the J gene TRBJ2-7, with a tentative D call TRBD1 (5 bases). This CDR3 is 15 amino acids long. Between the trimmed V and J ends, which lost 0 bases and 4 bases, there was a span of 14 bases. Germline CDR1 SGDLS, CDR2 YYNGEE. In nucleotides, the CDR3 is TGTGCCAGCAGCGTAGGGGTAGGGGCCCCTTACGAGCAGTACTTC. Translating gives CASSVGVGAPYEQYF. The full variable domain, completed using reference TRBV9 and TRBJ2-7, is DSGVTQTPKHLITATGQRVTLRCSPRSGDLSVYWYQQSLDQGLQFLIQYYNGEERAKGNILERFSAQQFPDLHSELNLSSLELGDSALYFCASSVGVGAPYEQYFGPGTRLTVT.

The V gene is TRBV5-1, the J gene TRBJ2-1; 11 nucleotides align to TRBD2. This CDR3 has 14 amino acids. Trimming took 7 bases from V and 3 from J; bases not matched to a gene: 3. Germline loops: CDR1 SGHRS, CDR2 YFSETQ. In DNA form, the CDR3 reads TGCGCCAGCGGGACTAGCGGACTCTACAATGAGCAGTTCTTC. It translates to CASGTSGLYNEQFF.

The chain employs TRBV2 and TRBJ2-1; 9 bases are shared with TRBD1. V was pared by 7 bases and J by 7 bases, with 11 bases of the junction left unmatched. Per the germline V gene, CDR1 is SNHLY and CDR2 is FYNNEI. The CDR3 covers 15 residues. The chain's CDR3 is CASNALGQGSNEQFF. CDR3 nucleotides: TGTGCCAGCAACGCGTTGGGACAGGGTAGTAATGAGCAGTTCTTC.